Below, one TCR beta chain is given with its context. Its antigen is still unknown. Germline trimming cut 5 bases from V and 6 bases from J; bases unmatched to any gene: 15. Per germline, CDR1 SNHLY and CDR2 FYNNEI. This CDR3 has 16 amino acids. The data were obtained in a study of blood T cells in healthy people across ages. Study results and caveats: Estimates drawn from one million T cells were deemed to understate diversity. With naive T cell percentage, TCR beta diversity showed a strong correlation.

For the second PCR, which ran for about 7 to 11 cycles, a sample-barcoded 5' primer and a J-beta primer mix were used. TCRdb used MiXCR to reprocess the 5' RACE reads, holding one entry per CDR3 protein. The repertoire holds 700,000 to 950,000 distinct CDR3 sequences, with 55% to 70% as singletons. The study recruited healthy Caucasian donors from Russia who were aged about 6 to 95. The clonotype originates from a man aged 25-40 years in good health. The chain joins TRBV2 to TRBJ1-1; 7 bases map to TRBD1. The sequencing input was blood. The DNA for the CDR3 is TGTGCCAGCAGTACCGGGACAGATTTATTTGGCGCTGAAGCTTTCTTT. It translates to CASSTGTDLFGAEAFF. Full variable domain (rest looked up from reference TRBV2 and TRBJ1-1): EPEVTQTPSHQVTQMGQEVILRCVPISNHLYFYWYRQILGQKVEFLVSFYNNEISEKSEIFDDQFSVERPDGSNFTLKIRSTKLEDSAMYFCASSTGTDLFGAEAFFGQGTRLTVV.